This TCR beta chain comes out of a study of T cell responses to AZD1222 COVID-19 vaccine. Details on this clone: Its target is not known.

Sequenced by immunoSEQ multiplex PCR; TCRdb stores in-frame clones only, minus some. The table shows tens of thousands of clones, with around four fifths occurring only once. CDR1 and CDR2 (germline): LNHNV, YYDKDF (reference sequence). This CDR3 contains 16 residues. The germline V and J ends were trimmed by 5 bases and 2 bases, with 15 bases remaining between them. Study results and limitations: Breadth and depth of Spike-specific TCRs rose after two AZD1222 doses. Reportedly, nearly half the spike-specific TCRs target unmutated variant regions. CD4 TCRs linked to vaccination spanned spike, dominating at 160-218 and 743-854.

The sequencing here drew on peripheral blood, taken on day 0 of MenACWY control vaccination. This clonotype originated in an adult in good health. The V gene is TRBV15, the J gene TRBJ1-4; D perhaps matches TRBD1 (6 bases). The CDR3 DNA follows: TGTGCCACCAGCGTAGCTAGAAGGGGGACTAATGAAAAACTGTTTTTT. Amino acid sequence: CATSVARRGTNEKLFF.